This TCR beta chain came from a study of cytomegalovirus exposure and HLA in healthy donors (dated by TCRdb to 2015 to 2018). About the study as a whole: According to a later analysis, one platform produced both the 120 validation repertoires and the 700 or so repertoires of the first cohort. To predict cytomegalovirus infection status, the study brought together high-throughput TCR immunosequencing, statistical association of individual TCRs with disease status, and machine learning. In addition to the first cohort of 666 subjects, a separate validation cohort of approximately 130 different subjects was used. The study aimed to test whether signatures of past pathogen exposure could be identified by cataloging public T cell receptors.

The donors were included in the validation cohort of 130 or so subjects, a group kept apart from the roughly 680-subject first cohort. From V the trimming removes 2 bases and from J it removes 3 bases, while the gene matches leave 8 bases of the junction unaccounted for. In the germline V gene, CDR1 corresponds to MNHEY and CDR2 to SVGAGI. The CDR3 contains 16 residues, cysteine and phenylalanine counted. CDR3 DNA only is kept here, 48 bases in frame from base 1. Turning to this clone: It lacks a known antigen. Qualities for individual bases were not recorded, and no much larger clone is one base off.

Study-level results and caveats: The validation cohort had no HLA typing available for a later analysis, so co-occurrence within that cohort was assessed over all 110 or so repertoires. Most TCR sequences were seen in very few donors, while some public TCRs were found in many individuals. According to the authors, the approach could potentially be generalized to other disease states and immunological phenotypes. A few of the identified cytomegalovirus-associated TCR beta chains were confirmed in vitro to be specific for cytomegalovirus antigens. The classifier was reported to diagnose cytomegalovirus status with high specificity and sensitivity in both the original cohort and the validation cohort. A later analysis found that TCRs clustered in the first cohort also tended to co-occur in the 100 to 150 validation repertoires, with approximately 95% of cluster scores above 0. The study gave a list of under 200 TCR beta chains associated with cytomegalovirus.

Libraries were built with the immunoSEQ multiplex PCR assay. From the authors' description of their analysis: To diagnose cytomegalovirus status from the catalog of TCR beta chain sequences, a statistical classification framework was built. This immuneACCESS table, as held by TCRdb, lists in-frame sequences with V and J called but not all clones. Of the missing ones, under half trace to an unresolved V gene in checked studies; the others have no known cause. For V, J and clone size, that table is used; D and trimming come from the DNA. The sample table lists about 280,000 clones, roughly 90% of them with a count of one. Over 0.7% of the sample comes from the top ten.

The TCR originated in a woman aged 18 to 35 in good health and CMV-seronegative. The rearrangement joined TRBV6-5 to TRBJ2-5; 8 of the junction bases match TRBD1. Sequenced sample: PBMCs. Read as DNA, the sequence is TGTGCCAGCAGTTACCTATGGACAGGGTCCGAAGAGACCCAGTACTTC. Translated, this gives CASSYLWTGSEETQYF.